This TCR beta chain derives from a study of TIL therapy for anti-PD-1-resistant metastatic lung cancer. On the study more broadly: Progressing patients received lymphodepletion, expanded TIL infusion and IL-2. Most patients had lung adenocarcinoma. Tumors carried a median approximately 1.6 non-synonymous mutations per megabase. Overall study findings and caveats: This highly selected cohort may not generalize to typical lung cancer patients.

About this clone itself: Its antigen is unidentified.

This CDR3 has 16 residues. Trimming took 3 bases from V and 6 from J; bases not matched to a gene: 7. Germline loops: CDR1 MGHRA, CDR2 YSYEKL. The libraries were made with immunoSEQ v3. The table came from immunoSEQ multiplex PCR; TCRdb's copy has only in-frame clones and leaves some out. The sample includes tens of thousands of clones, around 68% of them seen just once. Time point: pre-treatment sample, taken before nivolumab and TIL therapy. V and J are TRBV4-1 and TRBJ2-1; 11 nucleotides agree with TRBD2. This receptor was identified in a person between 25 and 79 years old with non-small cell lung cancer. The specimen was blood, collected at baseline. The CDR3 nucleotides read TGCGCCAGCAGCCAGTATAGCGGGAGGGCCAGCAATGAGCAGTTCTTC. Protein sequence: CASSQYSGRASNEQFF.